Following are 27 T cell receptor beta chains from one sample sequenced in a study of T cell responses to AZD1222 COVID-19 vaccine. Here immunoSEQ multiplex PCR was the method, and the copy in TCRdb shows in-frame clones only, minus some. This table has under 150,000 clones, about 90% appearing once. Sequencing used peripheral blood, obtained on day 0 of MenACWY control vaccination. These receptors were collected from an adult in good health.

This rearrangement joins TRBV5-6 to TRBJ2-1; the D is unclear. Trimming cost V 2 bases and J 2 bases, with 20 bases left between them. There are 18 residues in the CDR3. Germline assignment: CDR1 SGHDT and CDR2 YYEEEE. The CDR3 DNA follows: TGTGCCAGCAGCTTTATCAGGCCAGCGAATTCGGCCTACAATGAGCAGTTCTTC. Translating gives CASSFIRPANSAYNEQFF.

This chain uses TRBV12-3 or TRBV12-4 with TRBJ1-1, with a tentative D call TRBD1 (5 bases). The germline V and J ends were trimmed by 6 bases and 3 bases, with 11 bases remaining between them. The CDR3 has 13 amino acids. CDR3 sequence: CASSPTVYTEAFF. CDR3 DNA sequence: TGTGCCAGCAGCCCGACAGTATACACTGAAGCTTTCTTT.

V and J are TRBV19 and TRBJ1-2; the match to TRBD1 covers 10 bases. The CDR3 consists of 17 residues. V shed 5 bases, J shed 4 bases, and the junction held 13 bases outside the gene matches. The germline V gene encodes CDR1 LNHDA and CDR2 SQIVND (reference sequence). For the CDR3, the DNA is TGTGCCAGTAGTTTGCCCCGACAGGGGGCGAACCTCTATGGCTACACCTTC. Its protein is CASSLPRQGANLYGYTF. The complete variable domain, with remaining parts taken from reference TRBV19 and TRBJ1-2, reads DGGITQSPKYLFRKEGQNVTLSCEQNLNHDAMYWYRQDPGQGLRLIYYSQIVNDFQKGDIAEGYSVSREKKESFPLTVTSAQKNPTAFYLCASSLPRQGANLYGYTFGSGTRLTVV.

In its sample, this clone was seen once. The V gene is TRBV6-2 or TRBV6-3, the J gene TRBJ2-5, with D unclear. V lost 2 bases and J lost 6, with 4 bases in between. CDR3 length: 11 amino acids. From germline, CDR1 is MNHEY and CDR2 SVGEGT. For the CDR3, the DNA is TGTGCCAGCAGTTACGGGCAGACCCAGTACTTC. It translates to CASSYGQTQYF.

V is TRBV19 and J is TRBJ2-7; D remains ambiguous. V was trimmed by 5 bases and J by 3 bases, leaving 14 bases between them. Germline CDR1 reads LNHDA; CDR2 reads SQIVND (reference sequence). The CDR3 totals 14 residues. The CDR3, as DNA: TGTGCCAGTAGTTTCCATGCCCCGGGCTACGAGCAGTACTTC. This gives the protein CASSFHAPGYEQYF.

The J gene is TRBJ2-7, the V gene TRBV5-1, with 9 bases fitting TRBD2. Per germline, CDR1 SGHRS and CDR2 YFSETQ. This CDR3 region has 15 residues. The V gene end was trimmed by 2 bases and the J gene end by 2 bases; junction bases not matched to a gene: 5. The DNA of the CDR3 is TGCGCCAGCAGCTTCGGTCTAGCGGGGACCTACGAGCAGTACTTC. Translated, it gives CASSFGLAGTYEQYF.

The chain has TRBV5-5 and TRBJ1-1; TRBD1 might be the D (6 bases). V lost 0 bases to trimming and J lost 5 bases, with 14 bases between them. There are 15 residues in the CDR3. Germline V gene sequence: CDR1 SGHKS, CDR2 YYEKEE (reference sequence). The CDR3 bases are TGTGCCAGCAGCTTGGCGCCAGGGGAGGGAACTGAAGCTTTCTTT. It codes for CASSLAPGEGTEAFF. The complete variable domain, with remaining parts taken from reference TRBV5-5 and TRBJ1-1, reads DAGVTQSPTHLIKTRGQQVTLRCSPISGHKSVSWYQQVLGQGPQFIFQYYEKEERGRGNFPDRFSARQFPNYSSELNVNALLLGDSALYLCASSLAPGEGTEAFFGQGTRLTVV.

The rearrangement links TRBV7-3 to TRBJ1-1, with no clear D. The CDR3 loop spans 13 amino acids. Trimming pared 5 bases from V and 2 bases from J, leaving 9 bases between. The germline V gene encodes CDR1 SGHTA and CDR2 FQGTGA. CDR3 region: CASSAGSNTEAFF. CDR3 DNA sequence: TGTGCCAGCAGCGCCGGGTCTAACACTGAAGCTTTCTTT.

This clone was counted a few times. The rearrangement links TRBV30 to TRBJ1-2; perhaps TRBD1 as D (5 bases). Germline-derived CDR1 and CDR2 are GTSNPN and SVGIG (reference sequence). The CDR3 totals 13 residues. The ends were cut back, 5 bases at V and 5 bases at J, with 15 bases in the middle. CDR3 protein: CAWSGTLVYGYTF. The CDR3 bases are TGTGCCTGGTCCGGGACCCTTGTTTATGGCTACACCTTC.

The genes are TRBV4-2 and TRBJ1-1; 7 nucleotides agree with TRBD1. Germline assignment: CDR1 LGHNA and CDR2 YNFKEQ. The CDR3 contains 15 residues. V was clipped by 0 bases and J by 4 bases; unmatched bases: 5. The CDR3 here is CASSQEGTVGTEAFF. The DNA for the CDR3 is TGTGCCAGCAGCCAAGAGGGGACAGTAGGCACTGAAGCTTTCTTT.

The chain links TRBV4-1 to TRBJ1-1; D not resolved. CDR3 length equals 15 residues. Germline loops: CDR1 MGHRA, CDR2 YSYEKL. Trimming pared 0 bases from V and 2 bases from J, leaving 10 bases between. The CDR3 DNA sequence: TGCGCCAGCAGCCAAGATGCCGGGATAAACACTGAAGCTTTCTTT. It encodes CASSQDAGINTEAFF.

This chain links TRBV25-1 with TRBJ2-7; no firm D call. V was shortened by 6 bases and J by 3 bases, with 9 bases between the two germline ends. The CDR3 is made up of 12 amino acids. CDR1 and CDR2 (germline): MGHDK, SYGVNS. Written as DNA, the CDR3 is TGTGCCAGCAGAGGGCCACGCTACGAGCAGTACTTC. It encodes CASRGPRYEQYF.

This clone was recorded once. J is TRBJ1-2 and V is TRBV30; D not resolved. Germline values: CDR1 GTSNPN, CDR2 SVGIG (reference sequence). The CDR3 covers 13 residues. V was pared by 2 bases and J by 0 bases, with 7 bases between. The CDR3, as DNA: TGTGCCTGGAGTCCTACTTCTAACTATGGCTACACCTTC. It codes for CAWSPTSNYGYTF.

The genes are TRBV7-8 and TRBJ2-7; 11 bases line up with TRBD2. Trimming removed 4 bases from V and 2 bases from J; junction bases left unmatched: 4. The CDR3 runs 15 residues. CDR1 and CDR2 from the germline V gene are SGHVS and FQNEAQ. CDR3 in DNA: TGTGCCAGCAGCTACACTAGCGGGAGAACCTACGAGCAGTACTTC. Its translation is CASSYTSGRTYEQYF. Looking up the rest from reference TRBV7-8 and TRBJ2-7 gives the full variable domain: GAGVSQSPRYKVAKRGQDVALRCDPISGHVSLFWYQQALGQGPEFLTYFQNEAQLDKSGLPSDRFFAERPEGSVSTLKIQRTQQEDSAVYLCASSYTSGRTYEQYFGPGTRLTVT.

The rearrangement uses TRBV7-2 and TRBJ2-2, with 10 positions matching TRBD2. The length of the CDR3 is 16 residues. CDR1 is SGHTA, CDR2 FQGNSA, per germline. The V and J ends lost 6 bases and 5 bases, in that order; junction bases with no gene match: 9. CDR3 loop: CASSHPAGGRTGELFF. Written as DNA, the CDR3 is TGTGCCAGCAGTCATCCAGCGGGAGGGCGGACCGGGGAGCTGTTTTTT.

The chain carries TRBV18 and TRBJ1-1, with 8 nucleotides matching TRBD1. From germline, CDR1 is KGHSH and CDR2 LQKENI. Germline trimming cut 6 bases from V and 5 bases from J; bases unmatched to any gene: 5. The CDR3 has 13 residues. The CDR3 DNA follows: TGTGCCAGCTCTCTGACAGGGGAAACTGAAGCTTTCTTT. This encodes CASSLTGETEAFF.

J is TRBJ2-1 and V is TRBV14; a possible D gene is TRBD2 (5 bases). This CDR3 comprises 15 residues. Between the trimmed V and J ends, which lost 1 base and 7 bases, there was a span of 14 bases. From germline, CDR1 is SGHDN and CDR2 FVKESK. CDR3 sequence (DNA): TGTGCCAGCAGCCAAGGTGCGGGCTTTTGGAATGAGCAGTTCTTC. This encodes CASSQGAGFWNEQFF.

The CDR3 sequence is CASSSTGTGAYEQYF. Here the CDR3 DNA reads TGTGCCAGCAGCTCAACCGGGACAGGGGCCTACGAGCAGTACTTC. This rearrangement joins TRBV5-6 to TRBJ2-7; TRBD1 agrees at 10 bases. Germline-derived CDR1 and CDR2 are SGHDT and YYEEEE. The CDR3 runs to 15 residues. V was clipped by 3 bases and J by 2 bases; unmatched bases: 5.

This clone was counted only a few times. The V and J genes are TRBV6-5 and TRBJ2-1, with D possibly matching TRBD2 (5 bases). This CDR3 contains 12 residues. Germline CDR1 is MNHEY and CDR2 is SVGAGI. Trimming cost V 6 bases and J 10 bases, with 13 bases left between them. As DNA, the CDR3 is TGTGCCAGCAGCGGACCCGGGGTAGAGCAGTTCTTC. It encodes CASSGPGVEQFF.

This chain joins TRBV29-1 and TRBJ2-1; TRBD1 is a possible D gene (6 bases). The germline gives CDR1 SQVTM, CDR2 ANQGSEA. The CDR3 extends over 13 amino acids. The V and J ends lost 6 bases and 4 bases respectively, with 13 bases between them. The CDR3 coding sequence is TGCAGCGTGGAAACAGGGATTTACAATGAGCAGTTCTTC. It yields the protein CSVETGIYNEQFF.

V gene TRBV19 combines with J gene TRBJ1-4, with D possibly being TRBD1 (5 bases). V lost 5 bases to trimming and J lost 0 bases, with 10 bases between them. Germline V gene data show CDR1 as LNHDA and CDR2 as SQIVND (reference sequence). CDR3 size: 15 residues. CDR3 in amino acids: CASSLWGSTNEKLFF. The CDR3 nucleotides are TGTGCCAGTAGTCTCTGGGGGTCAACTAATGAAAAACTGTTTTTT.

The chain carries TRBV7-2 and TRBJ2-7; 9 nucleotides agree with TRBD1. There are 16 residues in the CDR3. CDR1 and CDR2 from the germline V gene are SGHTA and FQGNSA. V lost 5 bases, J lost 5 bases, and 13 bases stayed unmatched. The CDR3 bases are TGTGCCAGCAGCCAAACTCCGGGACAGGGTAAGGACGAGCAGTACTTC. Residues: CASSQTPGQGKDEQYF.

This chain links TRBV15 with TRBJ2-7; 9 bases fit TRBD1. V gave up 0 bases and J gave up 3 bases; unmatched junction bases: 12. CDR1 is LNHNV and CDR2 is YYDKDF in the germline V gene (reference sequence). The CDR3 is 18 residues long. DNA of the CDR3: TGTGCCACCAGCAGAGATACCATTGGGACAGGGAAACACTACGAGCAGTACTTC. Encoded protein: CATSRDTIGTGKHYEQYF. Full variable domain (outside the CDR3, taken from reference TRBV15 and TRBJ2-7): DAMVIQNPRYQVTQFGKPVTLSCSQTLNHNVMYWYQQKSSQAPKLLFHYYDKDFNNEADTPDNFQSRRPNTSFCFLDIRSPGLGDTAMYLCATSRDTIGTGKHYEQYFGPGTRLTVT.

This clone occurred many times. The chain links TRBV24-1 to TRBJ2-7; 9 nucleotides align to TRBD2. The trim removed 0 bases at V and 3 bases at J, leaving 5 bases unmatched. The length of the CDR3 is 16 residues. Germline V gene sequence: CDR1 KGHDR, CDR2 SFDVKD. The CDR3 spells CATSDLSAGGRYEQYF. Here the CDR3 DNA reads TGTGCCACCAGTGATTTGTCAGCGGGAGGCCGCTACGAGCAGTACTTC.

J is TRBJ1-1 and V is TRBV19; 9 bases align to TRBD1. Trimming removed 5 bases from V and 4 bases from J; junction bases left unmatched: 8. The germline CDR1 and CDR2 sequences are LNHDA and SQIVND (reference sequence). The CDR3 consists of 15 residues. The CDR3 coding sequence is TGTGCCAGTAGTCCAAAGACAGGGGGAGTCACTGAAGCTTTCTTT. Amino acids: CASSPKTGGVTEAFF. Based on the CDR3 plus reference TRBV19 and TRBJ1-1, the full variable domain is DGGITQSPKYLFRKEGQNVTLSCEQNLNHDAMYWYRQDPGQGLRLIYYSQIVNDFQKGDIAEGYSVSREKKESFPLTVTSAQKNPTAFYLCASSPKTGGVTEAFFGQGTRLTVV.

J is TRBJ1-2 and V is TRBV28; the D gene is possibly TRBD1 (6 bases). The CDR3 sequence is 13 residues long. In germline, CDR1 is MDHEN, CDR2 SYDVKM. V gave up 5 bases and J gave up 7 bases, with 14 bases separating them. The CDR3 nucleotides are TGTGCCAGCAGTGCCCCAGGGGAGGGTGGCTACACCTTC. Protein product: CASSAPGEGGYTF.

CDR3 nucleotide sequence: TGTGCCAGCAGCCAAGAAGGGATCAAGGGCTACACCTTC. Amino acids: CASSQEGIKGYTF. The V gene is TRBV4-2, the J gene TRBJ1-2, with D uncertain. The CDR3 is made up of 13 amino acids. The ends were cut back, 0 bases at V and 8 bases at J, with 10 bases in the middle. Germline-derived CDR1 and CDR2 are LGHNA and YNFKEQ.